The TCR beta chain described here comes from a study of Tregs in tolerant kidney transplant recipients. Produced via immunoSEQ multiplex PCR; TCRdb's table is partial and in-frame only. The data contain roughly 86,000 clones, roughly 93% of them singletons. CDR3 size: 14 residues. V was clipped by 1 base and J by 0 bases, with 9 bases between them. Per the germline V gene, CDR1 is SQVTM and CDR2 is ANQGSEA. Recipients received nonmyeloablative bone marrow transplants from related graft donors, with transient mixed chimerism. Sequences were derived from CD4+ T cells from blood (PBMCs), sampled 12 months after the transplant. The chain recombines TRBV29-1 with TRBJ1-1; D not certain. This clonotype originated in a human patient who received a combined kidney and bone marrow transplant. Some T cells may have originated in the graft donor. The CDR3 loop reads CSVEAIQVNTEAFF. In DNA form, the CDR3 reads TGCAGCGTTGAAGCTATTCAGGTGAACACTGAAGCTTTCTTT.